Given below is one T cell receptor (beta chain) in context. Its matching antigen is unknown. Time point reported: persistent/refractory GD, antithyroid drugs over 5 years with positive TRAb. RNA isolated from PBMCs was used to make the TCR library. This entry comes from a study of regulatory T cells in long-lasting Graves disease. Study-wide background: Persistent Graves' disease required over 5 years of antithyroid drugs and positive TSH receptor antibodies. Study-level points and caveats: Newly diagnosed Graves' patients had higher TCR diversity than persistent ones.

Construction of the TCR beta libraries employed iRepertoire HTBI primers in conjunction with Arm-PCR of CDR3 regions. TCRdb reprocessed the multiplex PCR reads with MiXCR, giving one entry per CDR3 protein. Found here are about 340,000 distinct CDR3 sequences, about 20% of them singletons; the top ten hold less than 30%. The specimen comprised peripheral blood mononuclear cells (PBMCs), sampled when the disease was refractory, from a patient treated with antithyroid drugs. The TCR comes from a female donor with Graves disease.

CDR3 sequence: CSASSLGSNYGYTF. For the CDR3, the DNA is TGCAGTGCTAGTAGCCTTGGCTCTAACTATGGCTACACCTTC. The rearrangement joins TRBV20-1 to TRBJ1-2; D call uncertain. The CDR3 loop spans 14 amino acids. Germline CDR1 is DFQATT and CDR2 is SNEGSKA (reference sequence). V was pared by 3 bases and J by 0 bases, with 11 bases between.